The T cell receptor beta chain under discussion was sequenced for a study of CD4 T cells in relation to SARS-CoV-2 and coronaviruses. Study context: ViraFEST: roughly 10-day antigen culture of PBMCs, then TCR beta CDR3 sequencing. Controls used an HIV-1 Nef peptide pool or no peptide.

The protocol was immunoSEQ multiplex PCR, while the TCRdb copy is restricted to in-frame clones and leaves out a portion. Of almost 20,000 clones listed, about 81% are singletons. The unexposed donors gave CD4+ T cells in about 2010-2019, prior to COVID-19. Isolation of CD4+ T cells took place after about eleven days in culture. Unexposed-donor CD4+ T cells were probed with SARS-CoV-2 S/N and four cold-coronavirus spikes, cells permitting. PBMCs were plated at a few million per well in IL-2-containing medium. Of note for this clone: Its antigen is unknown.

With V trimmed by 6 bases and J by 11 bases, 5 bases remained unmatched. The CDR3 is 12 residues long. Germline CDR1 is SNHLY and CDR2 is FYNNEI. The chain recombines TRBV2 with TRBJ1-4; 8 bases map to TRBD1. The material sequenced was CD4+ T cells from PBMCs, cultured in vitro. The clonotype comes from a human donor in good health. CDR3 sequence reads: CASRMTGAKLFF. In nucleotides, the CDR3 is TGTGCCAGCAGGATGACAGGGGCGAAACTGTTTTTT.